This T cell receptor (beta chain) was recovered during a study of lymphopenia after photon versus proton radiotherapy (dated by TCRdb to between 2018 and 2021). For the wider study: Photon and proton radiation therapy were compared by the study for their immunological effects in patients with gastrointestinal tumors who developed high-grade lymphopenia. The 15 to 25 patients in the cohort had gastrointestinal tumors, were treated with either photon or proton therapy, and subsequently developed lymphopenia. The study was designed to characterize how the impact on the immune system differs between the two radiation modalities. Overall study results and their limits: The survival association was assessed only in patients who died, and better survival with proton therapy was presented by the authors as a possibility rather than a demonstrated result. Across the cohort, a larger post-nadir drop in TCR diversity was inversely correlated with overall survival time among patients who died. After the lymphocyte count nadir, oligoclonal expansion, especially of CD8+ Temra cells, was observed in photon-treated repertoires, and the drop in diversity was driven by this expansion. During treatment, patients who received photon therapy lost naive T cells and TCR diversity and gained effector/memory populations, whereas patients who received proton therapy remained relatively stable.

Taken from cysteine to phenylalanine, the CDR3 has 14 residues. Left in the record is the CDR3 DNA by itself, 42 bases read in frame from the first base. Compared with germline, V lacks 4 bases and J lacks 0 bases; bases without a gene match: 3. CDR1 GTSNPN and CDR2 SVGIG are derived from the germline V gene (reference sequence). The method behind the library was the immunoSEQ multiplex PCR assay. T cell repertoires were profiled by deep sequencing of rearranged TCR beta loci, alongside multiparametric flow cytometry. The source is immuneACCESS, and TCRdb retained only in-frame sequences with V and J called. Part of the clones is not carried over; for the studies checked, unresolved V genes explain less than half of this, and the remainder is unexplained. This sample has under 80,000 clones in its table, and more than 75% of those were observed once. The ten largest clones capture less than 2.5% of the sample.

With respect to this clone: The target of this receptor is not known. Within one base of it there is no much larger clone, and no base qualities were kept.

The specimen was peripheral blood, collected from a patient treated with photon-based radiotherapy. The TCR comes from a man aged 35-49 years with gastric cancer. Here the chain combines TRBV30 and TRBJ2-3, and 8 junctional nucleotides match TRBD1. The nucleotide sequence is TGTGCCTGGACAGGGGGCCTTAGCACAGATACGCAGTATTTT. This yields the protein CAWTGGLSTDTQYF.